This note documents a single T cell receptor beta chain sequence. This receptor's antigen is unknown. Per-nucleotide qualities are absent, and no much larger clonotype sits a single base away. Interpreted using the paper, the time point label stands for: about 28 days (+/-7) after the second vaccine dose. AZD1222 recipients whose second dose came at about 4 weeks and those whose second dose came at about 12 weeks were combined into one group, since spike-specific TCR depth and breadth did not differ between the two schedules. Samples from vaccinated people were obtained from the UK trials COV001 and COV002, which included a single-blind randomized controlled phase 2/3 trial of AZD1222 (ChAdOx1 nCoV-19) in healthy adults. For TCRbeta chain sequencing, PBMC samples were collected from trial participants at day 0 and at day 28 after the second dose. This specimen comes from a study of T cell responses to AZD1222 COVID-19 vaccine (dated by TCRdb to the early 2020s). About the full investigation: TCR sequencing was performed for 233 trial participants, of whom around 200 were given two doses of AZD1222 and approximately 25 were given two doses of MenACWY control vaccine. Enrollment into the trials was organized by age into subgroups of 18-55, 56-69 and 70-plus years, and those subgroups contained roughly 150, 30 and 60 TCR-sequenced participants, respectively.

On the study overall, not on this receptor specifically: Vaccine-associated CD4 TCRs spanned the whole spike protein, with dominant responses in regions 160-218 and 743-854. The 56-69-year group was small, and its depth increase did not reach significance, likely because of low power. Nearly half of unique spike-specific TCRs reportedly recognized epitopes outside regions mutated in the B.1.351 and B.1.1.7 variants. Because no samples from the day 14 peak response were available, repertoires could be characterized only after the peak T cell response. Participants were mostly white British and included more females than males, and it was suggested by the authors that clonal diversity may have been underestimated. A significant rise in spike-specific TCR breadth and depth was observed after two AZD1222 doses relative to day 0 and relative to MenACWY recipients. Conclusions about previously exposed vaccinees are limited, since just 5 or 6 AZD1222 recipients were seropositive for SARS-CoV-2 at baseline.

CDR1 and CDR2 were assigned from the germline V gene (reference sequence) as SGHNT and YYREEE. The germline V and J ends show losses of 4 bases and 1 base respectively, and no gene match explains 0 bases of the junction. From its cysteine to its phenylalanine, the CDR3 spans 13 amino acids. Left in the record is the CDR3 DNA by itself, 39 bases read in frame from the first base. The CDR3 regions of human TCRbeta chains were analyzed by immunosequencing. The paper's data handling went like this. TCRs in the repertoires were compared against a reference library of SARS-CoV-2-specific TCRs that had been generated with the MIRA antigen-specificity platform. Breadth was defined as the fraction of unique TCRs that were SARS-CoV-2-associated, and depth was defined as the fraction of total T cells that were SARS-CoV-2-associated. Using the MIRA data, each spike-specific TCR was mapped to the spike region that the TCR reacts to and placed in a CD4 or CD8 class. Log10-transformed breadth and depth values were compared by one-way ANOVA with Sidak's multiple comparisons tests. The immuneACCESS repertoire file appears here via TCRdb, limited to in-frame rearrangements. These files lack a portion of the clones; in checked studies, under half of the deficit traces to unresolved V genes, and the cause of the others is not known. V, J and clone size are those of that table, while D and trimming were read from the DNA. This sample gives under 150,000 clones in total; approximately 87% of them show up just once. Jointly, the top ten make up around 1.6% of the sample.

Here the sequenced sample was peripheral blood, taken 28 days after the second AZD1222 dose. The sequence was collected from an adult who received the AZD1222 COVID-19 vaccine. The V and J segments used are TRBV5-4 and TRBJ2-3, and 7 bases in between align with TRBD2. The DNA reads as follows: TGTGCCAGCAGCAGCGGGGGCACAGATACGCAGTATTTT. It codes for CASSSGGTDTQYF.